These 26 T cell receptor beta chains were sequenced from one sample in a study of T cells in localized non-small cell lung cancer (dated by TCRdb to 2020 to 2022). The receptor library was made with the immunoSEQ multiplex PCR assay. The source is immuneACCESS, and TCRdb retained only in-frame sequences with V and J called. Part of the clones is not carried over; for the studies checked, unresolved V genes explain less than half of this, and the remainder is unexplained. This sample is represented by around 70,000 clones; 80% to 90% of them were singletons. Roughly a fifth of the sample is in the top ten clones. Sequencing used peripheral blood, obtained before any cancer treatment. Receptors originate from a male donor aged 60 or over with stage III squamous cell lung carcinoma.

The rearrangement links TRBV7-8 to TRBJ2-2; unclear D gene. V gave up 5 bases and J gave up 6 bases, with 16 bases separating them. This CDR3 has 15 residues. CDR1 and CDR2 from the germline V gene are SGHVS and FQNEAQ. CDR3 sequence reads: CASSLSGSGAGELFF. The CDR3 region has the DNA TGTGCCAGCAGCCTCTCCGGTAGTGGGGCCGGGGAGCTGTTTTTT.

This clone has just one count. The chain recombines TRBV19 with TRBJ2-1; TRBD2 is a possible D gene (7 bases). The germline V and J ends were trimmed by 8 bases and 0 bases, with 11 bases remaining between them. Germline lookup yields CDR1 LNHDA and CDR2 SQIVND (reference sequence). The CDR3 contains 14 residues. The CDR3 coding sequence is TGTGCCAGTTCCCGGGGGGCCTCCTACAATGAGCAGTTCTTC. This gives the protein CASSRGASYNEQFF.

The V gene is TRBV6-6, the J gene TRBJ2-4; a possible D gene is TRBD1 (6 bases). The germline CDR1 and CDR2 sequences are MNHNY and SVGAGI (reference sequence). Trimming shortened V by 7 bases and J by 9 bases, and 22 bases separated the two germline ends. The CDR3 sequence is 15 residues long. The CDR3 nucleotides are TGTGCCAGCACCCGCGATACAGGGTGGACGAGCATTCAGTACTTC. Residues: CASTRDTGWTSIQYF.

The genes are TRBV14 and TRBJ1-1, with D possibly being TRBD1 (6 bases). Trimming left V 0 bases short and J 6 bases short, with 14 bases between. Per germline, CDR1 SGHDN and CDR2 FVKESK. The CDR3 consists of 15 residues. In DNA, the CDR3 is TGTGCCAGCAGCCAAGATCCCAGGGGTCGGGCTGAAGCTTTCTTT. Translating it yields CASSQDPRGRAEAFF.

This chain joins TRBV6-6 and TRBJ1-3; D is uncertain. The ends were cut back, 3 bases at V and 3 bases at J, with 9 bases in the middle. This CDR3 has 14 residues. Germline CDR1 MNHNY, CDR2 SVGAGI (reference sequence). This CDR3 is CASSYLGGGNTIYF. The CDR3 nucleotides read TGTGCCAGCAGTTATTTAGGAGGTGGAAACACCATATATTTT.

This chain joins TRBV5-1 and TRBJ2-1; 13 nucleotides match TRBD2. The CDR3 extends over 14 amino acids. V was pared by 7 bases and J by 8 bases, with 6 bases of the junction left unmatched. CDR1 is SGHRS and CDR2 is YFSETQ in the germline V gene. The chain's CDR3 is CASSTSGGAYEQFF. CDR3 sequence (DNA): TGCGCCAGCTCTACTAGCGGGGGGGCGTATGAGCAGTTCTTC.

The gene calls are TRBV5-4 and TRBJ2-3; 10 nucleotides match TRBD2. J lost 2 bases, V lost 4 bases, and 10 bases had no gene match. CDR3 length: 17 amino acids. The germline gives CDR1 SGHNT, CDR2 YYREEE (reference sequence). The CDR3 bases are TGTGCCAGCAGCCGCCGCCTAGCGGGGGACAACACAGATACGCAGTATTTT. It translates to CASSRRLAGDNTDTQYF.

The chain is built from TRBV5-4 and TRBJ2-5, with D unresolved. The CDR3 is 13 residues long. Germline CDR1 and CDR2: SGHNT and YYREEE (reference sequence). V was shortened by 0 bases and J by 2 bases, with 5 bases between the two germline ends. As DNA, the CDR3 is TGTGCCAGCAGCTTGGCTAGGCAAGAGACCCAGTACTTC. Encoded protein: CASSLARQETQYF.

Many counts were recorded for this clone. The chain carries TRBV10-3 and TRBJ1-6; TRBD1 matches at 9 bases. In germline, CDR1 is ENHRY, CDR2 SYGVKD. The V segment lost 3 bases and the J segment 8 bases; nucleotides outside the gene matches: 5. The CDR3 is made up of 15 amino acids. The CDR3 bases are TGTGCCATCAGTGACTTAGGGACAGGGCATTCACCCCTCCACTTT. Translated, it gives CAISDLGTGHSPLHF.

The chain carries TRBV6-6 and TRBJ2-7, with 10 bases fitting TRBD1. From germline, CDR1 is MNHNY and CDR2 SVGAGI (reference sequence). The CDR3 contains 14 residues. The junction had 7 bases not matched to a gene; V was cut back by 5 bases and J by 6 bases. CDR3 loop: CASSTGTGAREQYF. Here the CDR3 DNA reads TGTGCCAGCAGTACCGGGACAGGGGCGCGCGAGCAGTACTTC.

This chain connects TRBV19 to TRBJ1-4, with a possible D match to TRBD1 (5 bases). Germline CDR1 is LNHDA and CDR2 is SQIVND (reference sequence). Trimming cost V 4 bases and J 3 bases, with 12 bases left between them. The CDR3 has 15 amino acids. The CDR3 coding sequence is TGTGCCAGTAGTACACCGGGACGGTCTAATGAAAAACTGTTTTTT. Translation gives CASSTPGRSNEKLFF.

This clone was counted a single time. This sequence joins TRBV18 and TRBJ1-2; TRBD1 might be the D (6 bases). Germline CDR1 and CDR2: KGHSH and LQKENI. V lost 6 bases and J 7 bases, leaving 12 bases between the germline ends. The CDR3 is 12 residues long. The CDR3 loop reads CASSTTDSGYTF. CDR3 nucleotides: TGTGCCAGCTCCACCACGGACAGTGGCTACACCTTC.

The J gene is TRBJ1-2, the V gene TRBV6-5; a weak D match, TRBD1 (6 bases). The CDR3 contains 15 residues. Trimming left V 4 bases short and J 4 bases short, with 16 bases between. In germline, CDR1 is MNHEY, CDR2 SVGAGI. CDR3 coding DNA: TGTGCCAGCAGTTCTCGACCGGGACAAGGCTATGGCTACACCTTC. This gives the protein CASSSRPGQGYGYTF.

The chain carries TRBV7-2 and TRBJ1-2; no firm D call. The CDR3 totals 13 residues. Trimming cost V 4 bases and J 1 base, with 7 bases left between them. Germline lookup yields CDR1 SGHTA and CDR2 FQGNSA. The CDR3 here is CASSSLGNYGYTF. The CDR3 DNA reads TGTGCCAGCAGCTCACTGGGTAACTATGGCTACACCTTC. Full variable domain (rest looked up from reference TRBV7-2 and TRBJ1-2): GAGVSQSPSNKVTEKGKDVELRCDPISGHTALYWYRQSLGQGLEFLIYFQGNSAPDKSGLPSDRFSAERTGGSVSTLTIQRTQQEDSAVYLCASSSLGNYGYTFGSGTRLTVV.

V usage is TRBV20-1 and J usage is TRBJ2-5; D is unresolved. The CDR3 totals 11 residues. Germline V gives CDR1 DFQATT, CDR2 SNEGSKA (reference sequence). Trimming pared 3 bases from V and 3 bases from J, leaving 5 bases between. CDR3 nucleotide sequence: TGCAGTGCTAGCGCAGAAGAGACCCAGTACTTC. Its protein product is CSASAEETQYF.

The rearrangement links TRBV29-1 to TRBJ2-1, with D tentatively TRBD2 (6 bases). This CDR3 is built from 16 residues. Between the trimmed V and J ends, which lost 4 bases and 3 bases, there was a span of 19 bases. The germline V gene encodes CDR1 SQVTM and CDR2 ANQGSEA. In nucleotides, the CDR3 is TGCAGCGTTGGAGGAGGGCAGGTTTTTCGCTACAATGAGCAGTTCTTC. It translates to CSVGGGQVFRYNEQFF.

V usage is TRBV9 and J usage is TRBJ2-7; D is unresolved. The germline gives CDR1 SGDLS, CDR2 YYNGEE. V was shortened by 0 bases and J by 0 bases, with 7 bases between the two germline ends. This CDR3 region has 14 residues. Here the CDR3 DNA reads TGTGCCAGCAGCGTAGACGGAAGCTCCTACGAGCAGTACTTC. Protein product: CASSVDGSSYEQYF.

The CDR3 DNA reads TGTGCCAGCAGCTTAGGGGCCGTAGGAGATACGCAGTATTTT. This encodes CASSLGAVGDTQYF. This chain links TRBV11-3 with TRBJ2-3; D is unclear. Deletions cut 1 base from V and 5 bases from J, with 10 bases between. The CDR3 spans 14 residues. CDR1 and CDR2 (germline): SGHNT, YENEEA.

V and J are TRBV9 and TRBJ2-5, with a weak D call TRBD1 (5 bases). The CDR3 has 13 residues. V gave up 3 bases and J gave up 2 bases, with 8 bases separating them. Per the germline V gene, CDR1 is SGDLS and CDR2 is YYNGEE. The CDR3 loop is CASSEDSQETQYF. CDR3 nucleotide sequence: TGTGCCAGCAGCGAAGACAGTCAAGAGACCCAGTACTTC.

V is TRBV7-9 and J is TRBJ2-1; D possibly corresponds to TRBD2 (5 bases). Germline CDR1 SEHNR, CDR2 FQNEAQ (reference sequence). Trimming cost V 3 bases and J 7 bases, with 10 bases left between them. This CDR3 contains 13 residues. The DNA of the CDR3 is TGTGCCAGCAGCTTTCTAGGGAGAAATGAGCAGTTCTTC. Protein: CASSFLGRNEQFF. The full variable domain, with the rest looked up from reference TRBV7-9 and TRBJ2-1, is DTGVSQNPRHKITKRGQNVTFRCDPISEHNRLYWYRQTLGQGPEFLTYFQNEAQLEKSRLLSDRFSAERPKGSFSTLEIQRTEQGDSAMYLCASSFLGRNEQFFGPGTRLTVL.

J is TRBJ1-1 and V is TRBV16, with D unclear. The ends were cut back, 0 bases at V and 3 bases at J, with 11 bases in the middle. Germline CDR1 is KGHSY and CDR2 is FQNENV. The CDR3 runs to 15 residues. Written as DNA, the CDR3 is TGTGCCAGCAGCCAATCGATTGACACAGACACTGAAGCTTTCTTT. Translating it yields CASSQSIDTDTEAFF.

The V and J genes are TRBV19 and TRBJ1-5; D unresolved. The CDR3 consists of 14 residues. V was clipped by 5 bases and J by 3 bases, with 11 bases between them. Germline V gives CDR1 LNHDA, CDR2 SQIVND (reference sequence). The CDR3 reads CASSQRRINQPQHF. In DNA, the CDR3 is TGTGCCAGTAGTCAGAGGAGGATCAATCAGCCCCAGCATTTT.

This clone was observed a handful of times. The genes are TRBV18 and TRBJ1-1; 8 nucleotides line up with TRBD1. The CDR3 sequence is 14 residues long. V shed 3 bases and J 4 bases; nucleotides not matched to a gene: 4. Germline CDR1 reads KGHSH; CDR2 reads LQKENI. In nucleotides, the CDR3 is TGTGCCAGCTCACCCCTAGGACAGGGCACTGAAGCTTTCTTT. Translating it yields CASSPLGQGTEAFF.

V usage is TRBV5-6 and J usage is TRBJ1-3; TRBD1 is a possible D gene (5 bases). CDR1 and CDR2 (germline): SGHDT, YYEEEE. This CDR3 has 14 amino acids. The ends were cut back, 4 bases at V and 7 bases at J, with 15 bases in the middle. In DNA form, the CDR3 reads TGTGCCAGCAGCACCGGGGGGTTGGGGAACACCATATATTTT. It translates to CASSTGGLGNTIYF.

V and J are TRBV27 and TRBJ1-3; D unclear. The germline V and J ends were trimmed by 4 bases and 4 bases, with 14 bases remaining between them. From germline, CDR1 is MNHEY and CDR2 SMNVEV (reference sequence). This CDR3 is built from 15 residues. In nucleotides, the CDR3 is TGTGCCAGCAGTTCAGCCGGGCCAAAGGGAAACACCATATATTTT. Encoded protein: CASSSAGPKGNTIYF.

In this sample, this clone turned up a few times. The chain is built from TRBV19 and TRBJ1-5, with D possibly matching TRBD1 (5 bases). The CDR3 consists of 15 residues. V lost 0 bases, J lost 3 bases, and 9 bases lay in between. Germline CDR1 reads LNHDA; CDR2 reads SQIVND (reference sequence). The CDR3 region is CASSIDRVSNQPQHF. CDR3 in DNA: TGTGCCAGTAGTATAGACAGGGTCTCCAATCAGCCCCAGCATTTT.